A selection of T cell receptor beta chains follows, all from one sample in a study of blood T cell repertoires in COVID-19. The assay was immunoSEQ multiplex PCR, and TCRdb's table has in-frame clones only and misses some. The sample carries about 670,000 clones, 75% to 90% recorded once. Material for sequencing was peripheral blood. All receptors come from a woman between 18 and 30 years old with acute or convalescent COVID-19. Each CDR3 is given with its conserved first and last residue. The order of the fields is clone size, D gene, V gene, J gene, CDR3 DNA, CDR3 protein. A D gene is named only where the DNA matches it firmly. Expanded clones get a size class; other rows say once, few or many, or leave the size out.

>-|TRBD1|TRBV5-8|TRBJ1-2
TGTGCCAGCAGCTTGGTGGGACAGTCTGGCTACACCTTC
CASSLVGQSGYTF
>-|TRBD2|TRBV7-9|TRBJ2-5
TGTGCCAGCAGCGCCGTGACTAGCGGGGGAGAGACCCAGTACTTC
CASSAVTSGGETQYF
>-|-|TRBV10-2|TRBJ2-3
TGCGCCAGCAGTGAGTGGGCGGGACCCTACTTGGGGGATACGCAGTATTTT
CASSEWAGPYLGDTQYF
>once|TRBD1|TRBV24-1|TRBJ2-7
TGTGCCACCAGTGATGAAAATCCGGGACAGGGAGCCAAGCAGTACTTC
CATSDENPGQGAKQYF
>-|-|TRBV2|TRBJ1-1
TGTGCCAGCAGTGTCGGGAGGGGGGGGTCTGAAGCTTTCTTT
CASSVGRGGSEAFF
>-|-|TRBV7-2|TRBJ1-1
TGTGCCAGCAGCTTAGAAGCAGGCATGAACACTGAAGCTTTCTTT
CASSLEAGMNTEAFF
>-|-|TRBV18|TRBJ1-2
TGTGCCAGCTCACCACAGCGCTTCCTAGTCTATGGCTACACCTTC
CASSPQRFLVYGYTF
>-|TRBD1|TRBV6-4|TRBJ2-1
TGTGCCAGCAGTGAGGACAGGGAAGGGCACAATGAGCAGTTCTTC
CASSEDREGHNEQFF
>-|TRBD2|TRBV19|TRBJ2-1
TGTGCCAGTAGTATCGGGACTAGTCGCTACAATGAGCAGTTCTTC
CASSIGTSRYNEQFF
>-|-|TRBV9|TRBJ2-3
TGTGCCAGCAGCGTAGACGGGGTTGGGGATACGCAGTATTTT
CASSVDGVGDTQYF
>-|TRBD1|TRBV15|TRBJ1-2
TGTGCCACCAGCAGGGTACAGGGGGCTGGTGGCTACACCTTC
CATSRVQGAGGYTF
>-|-|TRBV4-3|TRBJ1-1
TGCGCCAGCAGCCAAGATCTGAGGCGGACTCCCGCTGAAGCTTTCTTT
CASSQDLRRTPAEAFF
>-|TRBD1|TRBV4-1|TRBJ2-7
TGCGCCAGCAGCCCCTTACAGGGGTATACCTACGAGCAGTACTTC
CASSPLQGYTYEQYF
>-|-|TRBV24-1|TRBJ1-3
TGTGCCACCAGTGAACCGGGACACAAGAGCTCTGGAAACACCATATATTTT
CATSEPGHKSSGNTIYF
>-|TRBD1|TRBV19|TRBJ1-1
TGTGCCAGTAGTATAGGCTTCCGGACAGGGAAAGAAGCTTTCTTT
CASSIGFRTGKEAFF
>-|TRBD1|TRBV5-1|TRBJ2-2
TGCGCCAGCAGTCGGACAGGGGAACCCACCGGGGAGCTGTTTTTT
CASSRTGEPTGELFF
>-|TRBD1|TRBV9|TRBJ1-4
TGTGCCAGCAGCGCCAGACAGGGGAGGGAAAAACTGTTTTTT
CASSARQGREKLFF
>-|-|TRBV5-1|TRBJ1-1
TGCGCCAGCAGCTTGGCCGCGACAGGTCGGCCTGAAGCTTTCTTT
CASSLAATGRPEAFF
>-|TRBD1|TRBV10-3|TRBJ1-4
TGTGCCATCAGTGCTGGGACAGGGGCGCCCAATGGTGAAAAACTGTTTTTT
CAISAGTGAPNGEKLFF
>-|TRBD1|TRBV5-1|TRBJ2-1
TGCGCCAGCAGCTTCTCCGGGACAGCCTCCAATGAGCAGTTCTTC
CASSFSGTASNEQFF
>-|TRBD1|TRBV5-4|TRBJ2-7
TGTGCCAGCAGCTCGGCCCCAGGGGGTTCCTACGAGCAGTACTTC
CASSSAPGGSYEQYF
>-|TRBD2|TRBV19|TRBJ2-3
TGTGCCAGTAGTTCTCAGCGGGGGGGCACGTGGACAGATACGCAGTATTTT
CASSSQRGGTWTDTQYF
>-|TRBD2|TRBV19|TRBJ2-1
TGTGCCAGTAGTGACCAAGCGGGGGAATACAATGAGCAGTTCTTC
CASSDQAGEYNEQFF
>-|-|TRBV7-9|TRBJ2-7
TGTGCCAGCACCGACACTCCGAGAGAGCAGTACTTC
CASTDTPREQYF
>-|TRBD2|TRBV6-4|TRBJ2-3
TGTGCCAGCAGCTCCGGGGGCGGGGGGACCACAGATACGCAGTATTTT
CASSSGGGGTTDTQYF
>-|-|TRBV7-3|TRBJ1-1
TGTGCCAGCAGCCCGAGGATGAACACTGAAGCTTTCTTT
CASSPRMNTEAFF
>-|TRBD1|TRBV6-5|TRBJ2-7
TGTGCCAGCAGGAGGACAGGGGGACTGCACGAGCAGTACTTC
CASRRTGGLHEQYF
>-|-|TRBV6-6|TRBJ1-2
TGTGCCAGCAGTGGAACAGGGTCGGATGGCTACACCTTC
CASSGTGSDGYTF
>-|TRBD2|TRBV3-1/TRBV3-2|TRBJ2-3
TGTGCCAGCAGCCAAGCCCCGGGGGGGCGGAAAGATACGCAGTATTTT
CASSQAPGGRKDTQYF
>-|TRBD1|TRBV24-1|TRBJ1-2
TGTGCCACCAGTGACTGGGACAGCTATGGCTACACCTTC
CATSDWDSYGYTF
>-|TRBD1|TRBV27|TRBJ1-1
TGTGCCAGCAGTCTTACCGGGACAGGCCTAAATACACGGAAAGCTTTCTTT
CASSLTGTGLNTRKAFF
>-|TRBD1|TRBV11-3|TRBJ1-2
TGTGCCAGCAGCTTGATAGCGGGACAGGGGGCGGGTGGCTACACCTTC
CASSLIAGQGAGGYTF
>-|-|TRBV6-5|TRBJ2-3
TGTGCCAGCAGTCCGCGGGCCCCAAGGGATACGCAGTATTTT
CASSPRAPRDTQYF
>-|TRBD1|TRBV19|TRBJ1-1
TGTGCCATTAACGGGGGACAGACAGGGCCGAACACTGAAGCTTTCTTT
CAINGGQTGPNTEAFF
>-|-|TRBV10-1|TRBJ1-5
TGCGCCAGGTGGGACATCGAATATCAGCCCCAGCATTTT
CARWDIEYQPQHF
>once|TRBD1|TRBV5-1|TRBJ1-5
TGCGCCAGCAGCCTGGAGCCGACAGGGAATCAGCCCCAGCATTTT
CASSLEPTGNQPQHF
>-|TRBD1|TRBV19|TRBJ2-6
TGTGCCAGTAGTATCCGCGGGGTCGCAGGGGGCTTTTCCTCTGGGGCCAACGTCCTGACTTTC
CASSIRGVAGGFSSGANVLTF
>-|-|TRBV5-1|TRBJ1-4
TGCGCCAGCAGCTTTAGCCGGAACGGTGAAAAACTGTTTTTT
CASSFSRNGEKLFF
>-|-|TRBV7-9|TRBJ1-5
TGTGCCAGCAGCACGACAGGCGACAATCAGCCCCAGCATTTT
CASSTTGDNQPQHF
>-|TRBD1|TRBV24-1|TRBJ1-5
TGTGCCACCAGTGATCCCGGGACAGGGGGGCCCCAGCATTTT
CATSDPGTGGPQHF
>-|-|TRBV4-1|TRBJ1-2
TGCGCCAGCAGCCAAGACCAAGGGAGCTATGGCTACACCTTC
CASSQDQGSYGYTF
>-|TRBD2|TRBV4-1|TRBJ2-1
TGCGCCAGCAGCCAAGTAATAGCGGGGGGGCGGAATGAGCAGTTCTTC
CASSQVIAGGRNEQFF
>-|-|TRBV19|TRBJ1-1
TGTGCCAGTAGTATAGATCTCCTACCCCCACCTGAAGCTTTCTTT
CASSIDLLPPPEAFF
>-|-|TRBV4-3|TRBJ1-5
TGCGCCAGCAGGGACACACATAGCAATCAGCCCCAGCATTTT
CASRDTHSNQPQHF
>once|TRBD2|TRBV24-1|TRBJ2-1
TGTGCCACCAGTGGGGAGGGTATCAATGAGCAGTTCTTC
CATSGEGINEQFF
>-|-|TRBV7-2|TRBJ1-2
TGTGCCAGCAGCTTAGACAGTTACTATGGCTACACCTTC
CASSLDSYYGYTF
>-|TRBD2|TRBV6-2/TRBV6-3|TRBJ2-5
TGTGCCAGCAGTTACCTGTGGCTAGCGGGGGGATCAGAAGAGACCCAGTACTTC
CASSYLWLAGGSEETQYF
>once|TRBD1|TRBV10-3|TRBJ2-6
TGTGCCATCAGTGACCACAGGGGGCGAGGGGCCAACGTCCTGACTTTC
CAISDHRGRGANVLTF
>-|TRBD2|TRBV7-2|TRBJ2-7
TGTGCCAGCAGCCCAACTAGCGGGGGGGCCTACGAGCAGTACTTC
CASSPTSGGAYEQYF
>-|-|TRBV9|TRBJ1-2
TGTGCCAGCAGCGTAGTTGAAGGGCGGGGCTATGGCTACACCTTC
CASSVVEGRGYGYTF